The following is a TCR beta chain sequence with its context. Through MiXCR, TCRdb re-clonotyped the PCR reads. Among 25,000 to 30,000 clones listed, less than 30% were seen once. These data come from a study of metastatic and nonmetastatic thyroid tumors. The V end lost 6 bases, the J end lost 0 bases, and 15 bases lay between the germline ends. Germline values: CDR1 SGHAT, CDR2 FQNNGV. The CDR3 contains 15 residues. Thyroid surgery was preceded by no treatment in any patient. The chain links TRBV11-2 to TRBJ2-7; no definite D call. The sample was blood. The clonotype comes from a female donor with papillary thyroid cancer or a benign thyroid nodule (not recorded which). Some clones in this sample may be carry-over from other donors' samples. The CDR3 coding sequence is TGTGCCAGCAGACCCGCCCCACGGAGCTCCTACGAGCAGTACTTC. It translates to CASRPAPRSSYEQYF.